A single sample gave rise to the 27 T cell receptor beta chains below, sequenced in a study of beta chain features in type 1 diabetes (dated by TCRdb to between 2018 and 2020). Receptor libraries were prepared by the immunoSEQ multiplex PCR assay. The entire amount of isolated RNA was reverse transcribed using the High Capacity cDNA Reverse Transcription Kit, so the sequenced TCRB transcripts were expressed ones. TCRdb limited this immuneACCESS table to in-frame rearrangements with V and J called. A share of clones is missing; checked studies link under half to unresolved V genes, and the rest is unexplained. Across this sample there are over 700,000 clones, with 15% to 20% seen only once. Of the sample, 0.023% falls within the top ten clones. The material sequenced was naive CD4+ T cells from blood. Read against the paper, the sample's cell subset or site label means: true naive CD4+ T cells. These receptors were taken from a woman younger than 35 in good health.

The chain couples TRBV15 to TRBJ2-3; 10 bases fit TRBD2. Germline trimming cut 2 bases from V and 4 bases from J; bases unmatched to any gene: 6. The CDR3 totals 16 residues. Germline loops: CDR1 LNHNV, CDR2 YYDKDF (reference sequence). The CDR3, as DNA: TGTGCCACCAGCAGATTCCTAGCGGGAGTCCCAGATACGCAGTATTTT. This codes for CATSRFLAGVPDTQYF.

This clone turned up a few times. The chain combines TRBV6-5 with TRBJ2-5; 7 bases align to TRBD2. V lost 10 bases, J lost 4 bases, and 15 bases stayed unmatched. Germline CDR1 is MNHEY and CDR2 is SVGAGI. This CDR3 comprises 15 residues. The CDR3 is CATEPRGLGSETQYF. CDR3 DNA: TGTGCCACCGAACCCCGAGGACTAGGCTCAGAGACCCAGTACTTC.

This chain's CDR3 is CASSRAPGREGRNEQFF. The DNA for the CDR3 is TGTGCCAGCAGCCGCGCCCCCGGGCGGGAGGGCCGCAATGAGCAGTTCTTC. The chain has TRBV27 and TRBJ2-1; 9 bases are shared with TRBD2. With 6 bases clipped from V and 6 bases from J, the junction kept 15 bases outside the gene matches. This CDR3 has 17 residues. Germline loops: CDR1 MNHEY, CDR2 SMNVEV (reference sequence).

Comment on this clone: A read error may account for a junction end that differs from germline. The J gene is TRBJ2-2, the V gene TRBV6-5; possibly TRBD1 for D (6 bases). The germline V gene encodes CDR1 MNHEY and CDR2 SVGAGI. The CDR3 sequence is 15 residues long. The CDR3 bases are TGTGCCAGCGGTTACGGGACATACGACACCGGGGAGCTGTTTTTT. It specifies CASGYGTYDTGELFF.

A remark on this clone: This sample includes further DNA sequences coding for the same CDR3. The CDR3 loop reads CASSPNNQPQHF. The CDR3 nucleotides are TGTGCCAGCAGCCCTAATAATCAGCCCCAGCATTTT. The V call is TRBV7-9, the J call TRBJ1-5, with unresolved D. The V gene lost 5 bases and the J gene lost 4 bases, with 6 bases spanning the gap. Germline values: CDR1 SEHNR, CDR2 FQNEAQ (reference sequence). This CDR3 has 12 residues.

Only a few counts were recorded for this clone. The rearrangement uses TRBV14 and TRBJ1-2; 7 bases fit TRBD1. CDR1 and CDR2 (germline): SGHDN, FVKESK. Trimming took 5 bases from V and 4 from J; bases not matched to a gene: 13. The CDR3 contains 16 residues. DNA of the CDR3: TGTGCCAGCAGCTGGAACCCGGGACAGAAGGTCTATGGCTACACCTTC. Encoded protein: CASSWNPGQKVYGYTF. The full variable domain, its missing parts supplied by reference TRBV14 and TRBJ1-2, is EAGVTQFPSHSVIEKGQTVTLRCDPISGHDNLYWYRRVMGKEIKFLLHFVKESKQDESGMPNNRFLAERTGGTYSTLKVQPAELEDSGVYFCASSWNPGQKVYGYTFGSGTRLTVV.

This clone was seen more than once but under ten times. The V gene is TRBV27, the J gene TRBJ1-4; D might be TRBD1 (5 bases). This CDR3 is built from 16 residues. Between the trimmed V and J ends, which lost 7 bases and 0 bases, there was a span of 15 bases. The germline gives CDR1 MNHEY, CDR2 SMNVEV (reference sequence). The DNA of the CDR3 is TGTGCCAGCAAGGGGTCGGAGGCAGCAACTAATGAAAAACTGTTTTTT. Protein product: CASKGSEAATNEKLFF.

The V and J genes are TRBV28 and TRBJ2-7; the match to TRBD2 covers 8 bases. The CDR3 consists of 15 residues. In germline, CDR1 is MDHEN, CDR2 SYDVKM. The V gene end was trimmed by 6 bases and the J gene end by 1 base; junction bases not matched to a gene: 8. CDR3 region: CASSLAGTRSYEQYF. The CDR3 DNA is TGTGCCAGCAGCTTGGCCGGGACTAGATCCTACGAGCAGTACTTC.

The rearrangement uses TRBV6-5 and TRBJ1-3; D possibly corresponds to TRBD1 (5 bases). The V gene lost 5 bases and the J gene lost 0 bases, with 8 bases spanning the gap. The germline CDR1 and CDR2 sequences are MNHEY and SVGAGI. The CDR3 sequence is 14 residues long. Here the CDR3 reads CASSDSSSGNTIYF. The CDR3, as DNA: TGTGCCAGCAGTGACAGCTCCTCTGGAAACACCATATATTTT.

This clone was recorded a few times. This chain uses TRBV28 with TRBJ2-1, with TRBD2 as a possible D gene (6 bases). Trimming took 3 bases from V and 14 from J, leaving 14 bases between them. Germline CDR1 and CDR2: MDHEN and SYDVKM. The CDR3 is 12 residues long. DNA of the CDR3: TGTGCCAGCAGTTTGGGACTGACGAGCAAGTTCTTC. Its protein product is CASSLGLTSKFF.

The CDR3 sequence: CASRKKETQYF. In DNA form, the CDR3 reads TGTGCCAGCAGGAAAAAAGAGACCCAGTACTTC. This chain links TRBV21-1 with TRBJ2-5. TRBV21-1 is deemed a pseudogene. This CDR3 is built from 11 residues.

The gene calls are TRBV6-5 and TRBJ1-2; tentative D call: TRBD1 (6 bases). The CDR3 extends over 14 amino acids. Deletions cut 6 bases from V and 2 bases from J, with 13 bases between. Germline lookup yields CDR1 MNHEY and CDR2 SVGAGI. The CDR3 region is CASRRAGENYGYTF. The CDR3 DNA reads TGTGCCAGCAGGAGGGCAGGGGAAAACTATGGCTACACCTTC.

Turning to this clone: This same CDR3 is encoded by further DNA sequences in the sample. The chain joins TRBV5-1 to TRBJ2-2; the match to TRBD2 covers 13 bases. This CDR3 is 16 amino acids long. Germline values: CDR1 SGHRS, CDR2 YFSETQ. V was clipped by 3 bases and J by 4 bases; unmatched bases: 3. The CDR3 DNA follows: TGCGCCAGCAGCTCAGGACTAGCGGGAGTCACCGGGGAGCTGTTTTTT. Encoded protein: CASSSGLAGVTGELFF. The full variable domain, completed using reference TRBV5-1 and TRBJ2-2, is KAGVTQTPRYLIKTRGQQVTLSCSPISGHRSVSWYQQTPGQGLQFLFEYFSETQRNKGNFPGRFSGRQFSNSRSEMNVSTLELGDSALYLCASSSGLAGVTGELFFGEGSRLTVL.

This clone was recorded a few times. The rearrangement links TRBV5-1 to TRBJ2-7; D is perhaps TRBD1 (7 bases). Germline CDR1 is SGHRS and CDR2 is YFSETQ. Trimming shortened V by 1 base and J by 4 bases, and 15 bases separated the two germline ends. CDR3 length: 15 residues. DNA of the CDR3: TGCGCCAGCAGCTTGAGTGCGGGACAGCTATACGAGCAGTACTTC. Translation gives CASSLSAGQLYEQYF.

This clone was counted only a few times. V gene TRBV15 combines with J gene TRBJ2-6; D not certain. In germline, CDR1 is LNHNV, CDR2 YYDKDF (reference sequence). Between the trimmed V and J ends, which lost 8 bases and 2 bases, there was a span of 16 bases. The length of the CDR3 is 16 residues. The DNA of the CDR3 is TGTGCCACCGGTCCGCTCGAAAGGGCTGGGGCCAACGTCCTGACTTTC. Residues: CATGPLERAGANVLTF.

The table lists this clone with a few counts. The J gene is TRBJ1-1, the V gene TRBV18; D is uncertain. The germline V and J ends were trimmed by 5 bases and 5 bases, with 15 bases remaining between them. Germline V gene lookup returns CDR1 KGHSH and CDR2 LQKENI. This CDR3 region has 14 residues. CDR3 sequence: CASSDRERGTEAFF. The CDR3 bases are TGTGCCAGCTCAGACCGGGAGAGAGGAACTGAAGCTTTCTTT.

V usage is TRBV6-6 and J usage is TRBJ2-6; D remains unclear. CDR1 MNHNY and CDR2 SVGAGI come from the germline V gene (reference sequence). V was shortened by 11 bases and J by 0 bases, with 8 bases between the two germline ends. The CDR3 covers 13 residues. CDR3 in DNA: TGTGCCGGAAAATCCTCTGGGGCCAACGTCCTGACTTTC. Protein sequence: CAGKSSGANVLTF.

This clone appeared a few times. This chain joins TRBV27 and TRBJ2-7, with 7 bases lining up with TRBD2. The junction had 14 bases not matched to a gene; V was cut back by 8 bases and J by 7 bases. Germline loops: CDR1 MNHEY, CDR2 SMNVEV (reference sequence). There are 14 residues in the CDR3. The CDR3 sequence: CASGREQDNGEQYF. In nucleotides, the CDR3 is TGTGCCAGCGGGCGGGAGCAGGATAATGGGGAGCAGTACTTC.

This clone was picked up a small number of times. This chain uses TRBV7-2 with TRBJ2-5; 7 bases agree with TRBD2. J was trimmed by 0 bases and V by 2 bases; bases with no gene match: 15. From germline, CDR1 is SGHTA and CDR2 FQGNSA. The length of the CDR3 is 19 residues. CDR3 region: CASSLFVRASGLHQETQYF. Here the CDR3 DNA reads TGTGCCAGCAGCTTATTCGTACGGGCTAGCGGACTCCACCAAGAGACCCAGTACTTC.

This sequence joins TRBV6-1 and TRBJ1-2; D not certain. CDR1 and CDR2 from the germline V gene are MNHNS and SASEGT. The CDR3 spans 11 residues. V was shortened by 4 bases and J by 6 bases, with 6 bases between the two germline ends. CDR3 sequence reads: CASSARNGYTF. In nucleotides, the CDR3 is TGTGCCAGCAGTGCCAGGAATGGCTACACCTTC.

This sequence joins TRBV11-2 and TRBJ2-1; 8 bases are a match to TRBD2. With V trimmed by 4 bases and J by 4 bases, 6 bases remained unmatched. This CDR3 is 15 amino acids long. CDR1 is SGHAT and CDR2 is FQNNGV in the germline V gene. In nucleotides, the CDR3 is TGTGCCAGCAGCTCGTCTAGCGGGTTATACAATGAGCAGTTCTTC. The encoded protein is CASSSSSGLYNEQFF.

The chain employs TRBV5-1 and TRBJ1-2, with TRBD1 as a possible D gene (6 bases). V lost 0 bases and J lost 3, with 9 bases in between. The CDR3 consists of 14 residues. Germline lookup yields CDR1 SGHRS and CDR2 YFSETQ. The CDR3 loop reads CASSLDREDYGYTF. DNA for the CDR3: TGCGCCAGCAGCTTGGACAGGGAGGACTATGGCTACACCTTC.

This clone was seen only a few times. The rearrangement joins TRBV14 to TRBJ1-1, with unresolved D. The length of the CDR3 is 14 residues. Germline-derived CDR1 and CDR2 are SGHDN and FVKESK. Trimming took off 7 bases at V and 0 bases at J, with 12 bases between the two ends. CDR3 coding DNA: TGTGCCAGCATTGGTAAGACCATGAACACTGAAGCTTTCTTT. Translation: CASIGKTMNTEAFF.

The J gene is TRBJ2-1, the V gene TRBV7-9; D unresolved. With 4 bases removed from V and 0 bases from J, the gap between germline ends came to 10 bases. The CDR3 is made up of 15 amino acids. Germline V gene sequence: CDR1 SEHNR, CDR2 FQNEAQ (reference sequence). The CDR3 nucleotides read TGTGCCAGCAGCTCGCTCATCGGCTCCTACAATGAGCAGTTCTTC. Protein: CASSSLIGSYNEQFF.

This clone was seen more than once but under ten times. This chain links TRBV7-9 with TRBJ2-1; TRBD2 aligns across 8 bases. The junction had 11 bases not matched to a gene; V was cut back by 7 bases and J by 0 bases. CDR1 and CDR2 (germline): SEHNR, FQNEAQ (reference sequence). The CDR3 has 17 residues. The CDR3 here is CASNRLATTSSYNEQFF. The CDR3 bases are TGTGCCAGCAATAGACTAGCGACAACGAGCTCCTACAATGAGCAGTTCTTC.

This clone was recorded a few times. V is TRBV18 and J is TRBJ1-1; TRBD1 matches 9 bases. Germline V gene data show CDR1 as KGHSH and CDR2 as LQKENI. The V segment lost 4 bases and the J segment 3 bases; nucleotides outside the gene matches: 6. CDR3 length: 15 amino acids. The CDR3, as DNA: TGTGCCAGCTCACTCCTACAGGGGGCCTACACTGAAGCTTTCTTT. This codes for CASSLLQGAYTEAFF.

The V and J genes are TRBV29-1 and TRBJ1-2; perhaps TRBD1 as D (5 bases). CDR1 SQVTM and CDR2 ANQGSEA come from the germline V gene. Trimming removed 6 bases at V and 8 bases at J, with 19 bases between. The CDR3 sequence is 13 residues long. In DNA, the CDR3 is TGCAGCGTGGGGGACGGTTCAACTATGGGCTACACCTTC. Translation gives CSVGDGSTMGYTF.